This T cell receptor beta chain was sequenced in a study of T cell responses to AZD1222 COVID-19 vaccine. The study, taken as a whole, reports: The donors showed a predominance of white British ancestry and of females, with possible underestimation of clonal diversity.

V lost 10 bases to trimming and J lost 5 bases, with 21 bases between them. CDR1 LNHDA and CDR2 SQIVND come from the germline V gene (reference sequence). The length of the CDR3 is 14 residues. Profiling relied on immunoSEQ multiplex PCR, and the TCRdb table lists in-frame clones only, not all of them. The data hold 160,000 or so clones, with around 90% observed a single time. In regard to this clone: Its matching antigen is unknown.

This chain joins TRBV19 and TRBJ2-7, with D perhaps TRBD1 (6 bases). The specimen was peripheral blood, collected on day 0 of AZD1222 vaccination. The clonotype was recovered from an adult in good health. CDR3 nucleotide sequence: TGTGCCACCACAAGCTCGGACAGAGGACACGAGCAGTACTTC. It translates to CATTSSDRGHEQYF.